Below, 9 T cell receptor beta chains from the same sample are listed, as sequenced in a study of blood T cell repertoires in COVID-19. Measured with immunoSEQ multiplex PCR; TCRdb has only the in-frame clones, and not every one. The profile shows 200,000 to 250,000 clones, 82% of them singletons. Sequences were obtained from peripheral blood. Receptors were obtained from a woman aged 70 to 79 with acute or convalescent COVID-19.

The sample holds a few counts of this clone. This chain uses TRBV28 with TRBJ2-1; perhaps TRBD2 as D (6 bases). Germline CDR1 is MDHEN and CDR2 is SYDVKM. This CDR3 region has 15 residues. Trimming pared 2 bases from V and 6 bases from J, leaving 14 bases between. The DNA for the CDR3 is TGTGCCAGCAGTTTAACCTTAGGAGGGTTCAATGAGCAGTTCTTC. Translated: CASSLTLGGFNEQFF.

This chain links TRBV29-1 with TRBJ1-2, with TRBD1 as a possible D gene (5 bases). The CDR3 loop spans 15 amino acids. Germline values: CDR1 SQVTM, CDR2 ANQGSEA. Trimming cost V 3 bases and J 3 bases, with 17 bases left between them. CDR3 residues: CSVDSSRGVDYGYTF. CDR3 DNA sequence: TGCAGCGTTGATTCCTCTCGGGGGGTCGACTATGGCTACACCTTC.

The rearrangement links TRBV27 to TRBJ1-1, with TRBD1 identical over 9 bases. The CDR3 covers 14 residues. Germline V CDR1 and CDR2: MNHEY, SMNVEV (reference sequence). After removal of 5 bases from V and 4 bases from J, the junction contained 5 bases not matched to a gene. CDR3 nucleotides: TGTGCCAGCAGTCCGGGACAGGGCGGCACTGAAGCTTTCTTT. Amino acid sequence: CASSPGQGGTEAFF.

In nucleotides, the CDR3 is TGTGCCACCAGCAGAGATCCTCGGCAGGGGGTTGGGGCTTTCTTT. Amino acids: CATSRDPRQGVGAFF. The chain recombines TRBV15 with TRBJ1-1; 7 bases align to TRBD1. This CDR3 has 15 amino acids. The V gene's germline CDR1 is LNHNV and CDR2 YYDKDF (reference sequence). The V gene end was trimmed by 0 bases and the J gene end by 11 bases; junction bases not matched to a gene: 12. The variable domain in full, with the rest retrieved from reference TRBV15 and TRBJ1-1, is DAMVIQNPRYQVTQFGKPVTLSCSQTLNHNVMYWYQQKSSQAPKLLFHYYDKDFNNEADTPDNFQSRRPNTSFCFLDIRSPGLGDTAMYLCATSRDPRQGVGAFFGQGTRLTVV.

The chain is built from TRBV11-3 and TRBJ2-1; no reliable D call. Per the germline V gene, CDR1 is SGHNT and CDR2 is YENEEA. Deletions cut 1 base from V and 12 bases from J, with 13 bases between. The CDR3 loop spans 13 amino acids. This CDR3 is CASSLVAAGRQFF. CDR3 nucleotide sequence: TGTGCCAGCAGCTTAGTTGCGGCCGGTAGGCAGTTCTTC.

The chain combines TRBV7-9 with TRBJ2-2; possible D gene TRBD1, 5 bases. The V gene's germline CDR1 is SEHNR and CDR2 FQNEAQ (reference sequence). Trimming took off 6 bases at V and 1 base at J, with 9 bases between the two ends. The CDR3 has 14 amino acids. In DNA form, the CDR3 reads TGTGCCAGCAGATTTGGACAGAACACCGGGGAGCTGTTTTTT. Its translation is CASRFGQNTGELFF.

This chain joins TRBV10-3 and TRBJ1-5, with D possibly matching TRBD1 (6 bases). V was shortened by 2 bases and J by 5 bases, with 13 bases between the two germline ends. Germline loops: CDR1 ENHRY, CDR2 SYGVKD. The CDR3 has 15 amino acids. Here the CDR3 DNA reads TGTGCCATCAGTGAGCTACAGGGTGCCTATCAGCCCCAGCATTTT. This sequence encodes CAISELQGAYQPQHF.

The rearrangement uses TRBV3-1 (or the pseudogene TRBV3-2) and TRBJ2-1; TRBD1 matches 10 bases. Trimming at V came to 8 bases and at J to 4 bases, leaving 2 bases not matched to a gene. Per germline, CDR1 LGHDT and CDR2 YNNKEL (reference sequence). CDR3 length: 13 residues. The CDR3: CASGQGVYNEQFF. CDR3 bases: TGTGCCAGCGGACAGGGGGTTTACAATGAGCAGTTCTTC.

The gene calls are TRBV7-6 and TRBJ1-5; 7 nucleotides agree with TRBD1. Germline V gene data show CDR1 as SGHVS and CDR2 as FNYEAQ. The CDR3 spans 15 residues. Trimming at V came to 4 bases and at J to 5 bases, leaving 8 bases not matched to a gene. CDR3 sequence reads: CASSSMTGPHQPQHF. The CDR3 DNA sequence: TGTGCCAGCAGCTCGATGACAGGGCCCCATCAGCCCCAGCATTTT.